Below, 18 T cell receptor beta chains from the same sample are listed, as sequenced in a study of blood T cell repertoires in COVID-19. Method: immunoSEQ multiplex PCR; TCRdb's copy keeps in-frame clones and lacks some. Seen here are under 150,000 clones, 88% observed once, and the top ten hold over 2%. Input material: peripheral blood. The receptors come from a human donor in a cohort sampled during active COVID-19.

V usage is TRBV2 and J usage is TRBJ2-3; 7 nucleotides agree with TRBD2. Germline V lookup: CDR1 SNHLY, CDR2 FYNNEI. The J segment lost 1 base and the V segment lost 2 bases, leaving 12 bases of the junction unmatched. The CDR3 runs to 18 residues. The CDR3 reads CASSETSAMDAGTDTQYF. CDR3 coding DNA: TGTGCCAGCAGTGAAACTAGCGCGATGGACGCTGGCACAGATACGCAGTATTTT.

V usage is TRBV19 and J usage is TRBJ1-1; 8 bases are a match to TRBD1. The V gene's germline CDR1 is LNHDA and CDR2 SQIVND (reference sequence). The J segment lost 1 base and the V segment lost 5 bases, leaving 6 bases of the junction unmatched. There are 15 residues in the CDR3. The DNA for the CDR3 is TGTGCCAGTAGTCGGGCAGGGGGCGGGAACACTGAAGCTTTCTTT. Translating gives CASSRAGGGNTEAFF.

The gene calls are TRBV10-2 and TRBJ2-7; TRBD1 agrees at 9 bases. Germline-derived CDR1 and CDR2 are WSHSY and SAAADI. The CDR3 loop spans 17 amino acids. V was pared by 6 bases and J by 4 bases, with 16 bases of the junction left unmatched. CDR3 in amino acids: CASRYLNPGQGGYEQYF. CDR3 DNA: TGCGCCAGCAGGTATTTGAATCCGGGACAGGGCGGATACGAGCAGTACTTC.

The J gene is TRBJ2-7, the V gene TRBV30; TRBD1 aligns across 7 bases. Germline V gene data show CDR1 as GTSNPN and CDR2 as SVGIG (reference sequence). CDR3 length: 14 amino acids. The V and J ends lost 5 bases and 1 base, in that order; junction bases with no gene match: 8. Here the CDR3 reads CAWSGTEISYEQYF. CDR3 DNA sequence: TGTGCCTGGTCCGGGACAGAGATTTCCTACGAGCAGTACTTC.

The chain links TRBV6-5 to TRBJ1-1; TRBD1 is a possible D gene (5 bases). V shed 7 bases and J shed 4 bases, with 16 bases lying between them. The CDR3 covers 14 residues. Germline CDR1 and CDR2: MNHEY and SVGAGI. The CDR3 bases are TGTGCCAGCAATCCAGGGTTAACGGTCACTGAAGCTTTCTTT. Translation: CASNPGLTVTEAFF.

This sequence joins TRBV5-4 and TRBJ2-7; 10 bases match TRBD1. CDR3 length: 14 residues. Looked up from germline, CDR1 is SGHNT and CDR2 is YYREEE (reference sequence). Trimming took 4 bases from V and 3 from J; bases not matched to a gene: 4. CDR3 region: CASSPDRGLYEQYF. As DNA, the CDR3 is TGTGCCAGCAGCCCAGACAGGGGGCTCTACGAGCAGTACTTC.

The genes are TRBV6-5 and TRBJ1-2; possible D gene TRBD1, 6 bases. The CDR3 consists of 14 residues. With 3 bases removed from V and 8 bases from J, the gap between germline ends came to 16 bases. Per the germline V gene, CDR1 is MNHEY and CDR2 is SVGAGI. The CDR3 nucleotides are TGTGCCAGCAGTTATGACAGGCTGTCGGGAGGCTACACCTTC. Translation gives CASSYDRLSGGYTF.

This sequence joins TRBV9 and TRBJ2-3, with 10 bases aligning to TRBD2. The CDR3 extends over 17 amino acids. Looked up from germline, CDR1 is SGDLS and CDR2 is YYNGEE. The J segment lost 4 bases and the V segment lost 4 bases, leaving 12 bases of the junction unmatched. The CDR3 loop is CASSKAGGPGRADTQYF. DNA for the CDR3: TGTGCCAGCAGCAAAGCGGGGGGGCCTGGGAGGGCAGATACGCAGTATTTT.

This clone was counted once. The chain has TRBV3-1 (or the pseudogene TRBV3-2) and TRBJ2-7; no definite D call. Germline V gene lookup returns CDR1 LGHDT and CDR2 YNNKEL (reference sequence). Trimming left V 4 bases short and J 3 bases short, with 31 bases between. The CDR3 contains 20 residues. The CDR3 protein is CASSPRFGFSFVARHYEQYF. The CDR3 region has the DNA TGTGCCAGCAGCCCCCGTTTTGGGTTTTCATTTGTCGCCAGACACTACGAGCAGTACTTC.

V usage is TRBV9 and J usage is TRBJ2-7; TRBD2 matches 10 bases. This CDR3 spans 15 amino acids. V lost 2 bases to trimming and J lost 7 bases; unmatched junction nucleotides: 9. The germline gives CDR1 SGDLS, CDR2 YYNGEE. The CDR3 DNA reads TGTGCCAGCAGCGTTCAAGATAGCGGGGGGCGGGAGCAGTACTTC. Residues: CASSVQDSGGREQYF.

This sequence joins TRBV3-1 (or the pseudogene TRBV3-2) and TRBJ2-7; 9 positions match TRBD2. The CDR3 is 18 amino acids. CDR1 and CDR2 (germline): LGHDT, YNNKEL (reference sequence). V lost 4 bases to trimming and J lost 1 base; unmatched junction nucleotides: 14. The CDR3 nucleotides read TGTGCCAGCAGCCGTCAGGTAGCGGGGGCTAGAGGGTCCTACGAGCAGTACTTC. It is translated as CASSRQVAGARGSYEQYF.

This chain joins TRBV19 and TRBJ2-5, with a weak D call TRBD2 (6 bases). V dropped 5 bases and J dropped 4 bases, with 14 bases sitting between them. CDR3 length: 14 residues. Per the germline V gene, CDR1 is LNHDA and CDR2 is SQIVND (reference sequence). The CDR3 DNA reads TGTGCCAGTAGTCCCCTGGAGGGACGAGAGACCCAGTACTTC. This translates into CASSPLEGRETQYF. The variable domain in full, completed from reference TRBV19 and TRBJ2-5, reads DGGITQSPKYLFRKEGQNVTLSCEQNLNHDAMYWYRQDPGQGLRLIYYSQIVNDFQKGDIAEGYSVSREKKESFPLTVTSAQKNPTAFYLCASSPLEGRETQYFGPGTRLLVL.

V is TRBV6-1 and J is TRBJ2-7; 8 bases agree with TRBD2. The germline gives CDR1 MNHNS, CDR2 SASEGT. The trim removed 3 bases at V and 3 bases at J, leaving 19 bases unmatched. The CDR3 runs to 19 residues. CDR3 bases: TGTGCCAGCAGTGATCGGGAGGGGTTCTCGGCGGGACACGGCTACGAGCAGTACTTC. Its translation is CASSDREGFSAGHGYEQYF.

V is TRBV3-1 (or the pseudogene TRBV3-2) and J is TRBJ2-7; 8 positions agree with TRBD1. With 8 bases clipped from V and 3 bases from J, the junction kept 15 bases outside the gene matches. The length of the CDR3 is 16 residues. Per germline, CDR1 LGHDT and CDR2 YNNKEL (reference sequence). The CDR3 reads CASCPGFGTGSYEQYF. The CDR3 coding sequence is TGTGCCAGCTGCCCTGGCTTCGGGACAGGCAGCTACGAGCAGTACTTC.

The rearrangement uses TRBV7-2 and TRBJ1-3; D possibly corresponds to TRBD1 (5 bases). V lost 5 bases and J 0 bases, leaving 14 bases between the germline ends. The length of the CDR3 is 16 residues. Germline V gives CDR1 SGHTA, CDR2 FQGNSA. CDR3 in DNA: TGTGCCAGCAGCGGCGGGACTAGAGTCTCTGGAAACACCATATATTTT. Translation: CASSGGTRVSGNTIYF. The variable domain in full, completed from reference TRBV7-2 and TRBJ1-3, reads GAGVSQSPSNKVTEKGKDVELRCDPISGHTALYWYRQSLGQGLEFLIYFQGNSAPDKSGLPSDRFSAERTGGSVSTLTIQRTQQEDSAVYLCASSGGTRVSGNTIYFGEGSWLTVV.

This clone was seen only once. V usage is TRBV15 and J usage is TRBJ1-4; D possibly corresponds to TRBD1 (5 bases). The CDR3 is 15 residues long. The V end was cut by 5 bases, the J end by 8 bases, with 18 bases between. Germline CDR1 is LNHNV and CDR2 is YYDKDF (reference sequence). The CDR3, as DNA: TGTGCCACCAGCCCGGGAGGTCGGGGCGGGGAAAAACTGTTTTTT. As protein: CATSPGGRGGEKLFF.

The CDR3 here is CASSLDLLAGYRQETQYF. The CDR3 DNA reads TGTGCCAGCAGCTTAGACCTACTAGCGGGGTACCGACAAGAGACCCAGTACTTC. The V and J genes are TRBV7-8 and TRBJ2-5, with 10 nucleotides matching TRBD2. Looked up from germline, CDR1 is SGHVS and CDR2 is FQNEAQ. The ends lost 1 base at V and 2 bases at J; junction bases unmatched: 10. The CDR3 loop spans 18 amino acids.

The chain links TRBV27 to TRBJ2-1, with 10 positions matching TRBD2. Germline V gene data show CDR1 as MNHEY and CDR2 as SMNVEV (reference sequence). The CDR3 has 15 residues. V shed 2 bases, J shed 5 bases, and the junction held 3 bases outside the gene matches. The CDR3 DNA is TGTGCCAGCAGTTTACTAGCGGGAGTTAACAATGAGCAGTTCTTC. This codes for CASSLLAGVNNEQFF.